These 25 T cell receptor beta chains came from one sample sequenced in a study of T cell responses to AZD1222 COVID-19 vaccine. The method was immunoSEQ multiplex PCR; TCRdb's version includes in-frame clones alone and lacks a portion of them. The sample records under 200,000 clones, 90% being singletons. The specimen comprised peripheral blood, sampled on day 0 of AZD1222 vaccination. The receptor source for this set is an adult in good health.

The chain carries TRBV6-5 and TRBJ1-6; TRBD1 aligns across 8 bases. Germline V gives CDR1 MNHEY, CDR2 SVGAGI. With 2 bases clipped from V and 10 bases from J, the junction kept 4 bases outside the gene matches. The length of the CDR3 is 14 residues. The CDR3 sequence is CASSYGTGRSPLHF. CDR3 sequence (DNA): TGTGCCAGCAGTTACGGGACAGGTCGGTCACCCCTCCACTTT.

This chain uses TRBV6-7 with TRBJ2-7; 9 bases match TRBD2. TRBV6-7 belongs to the ORF category, with a function that is uncertain. After removal of 7 bases from V and 5 bases from J, the junction contained 9 bases not matched to a gene. The CDR3 is made up of 14 amino acids. CDR3 bases: TGTGCCAGCACCCGACCGGGACTAGCCCACGAGCAGTACTTC. This sequence encodes CASTRPGLAHEQYF.

The chain is built from TRBV4-2 and TRBJ2-3; 7 nucleotides match TRBD2. The V segment lost 3 bases and the J segment 9 bases; nucleotides outside the gene matches: 6. This CDR3 spans 13 amino acids. Germline V gene sequence: CDR1 LGHNA, CDR2 YNFKEQ. In DNA, the CDR3 is TGTGCCAGCAGCCAGGGGGGGGGTGAAACGCAGTATTTT. As protein: CASSQGGGETQYF.

The rearrangement uses TRBV7-3 and TRBJ2-6; no firm D call. This CDR3 contains 16 residues. V gave up 6 bases and J gave up 0 bases, with 12 bases separating them. Germline values: CDR1 SGHTA, CDR2 FQGTGA. As DNA, the CDR3 is TGTGCCAGCAGTCGGGCCCGGGTCTCTGGGGCCAACGTCCTGACTTTC. This gives the protein CASSRARVSGANVLTF.

V and J are TRBV28 and TRBJ2-1; D is possibly TRBD2 (5 bases). Trimming pared 5 bases from V and 0 bases from J, leaving 11 bases between. Per germline, CDR1 MDHEN and CDR2 SYDVKM. The CDR3 runs 15 residues. The CDR3 nucleotides are TGTGCCAGCAGTGGGCGGGCGAGCTCCTACAATGAGCAGTTCTTC. This sequence encodes CASSGRASSYNEQFF.

This clone was seen only a few times. J is TRBJ2-1 and V is TRBV9; D is possibly TRBD1 or TRBD2 (5 bases each). V gave up 3 bases and J gave up 3 bases, with 13 bases separating them. Germline lookup yields CDR1 SGDLS and CDR2 YYNGEE. CDR3 size: 15 residues. CDR3 sequence (DNA): TGTGCCAGCAGCGATATTAGGGGAGACTACAATGAGCAGTTCTTC. Translating gives CASSDIRGDYNEQFF.

This chain joins TRBV5-1 and TRBJ2-5; TRBD1 agrees at 7 bases. The germline V gene encodes CDR1 SGHRS and CDR2 YFSETQ. Unmatched junction bases numbered 8, after V lost 2 bases and J lost 4 bases. The CDR3 runs to 15 residues. CDR3 in amino acids: CASSFVYRGRETQYF. CDR3 bases: TGCGCCAGCAGCTTTGTCTACAGGGGAAGAGAGACCCAGTACTTC.

This chain uses TRBV30 with TRBJ1-2; D possibly corresponds to TRBD1 (6 bases). Germline CDR1 GTSNPN, CDR2 SVGIG (reference sequence). V lost 2 bases, J lost 7 bases, and 11 bases lay in between. The CDR3 sequence is 12 residues long. The CDR3 DNA sequence: TGTGCCTGGAGTTTACAGGGTGGTGGCTACACCTTC. Translation gives CAWSLQGGGYTF.

The rearrangement uses TRBV7-2 and TRBJ2-7, with D possibly TRBD1 on 6 matching bases. The CDR3 has 14 residues. Germline loops: CDR1 SGHTA, CDR2 FQGNSA. V was trimmed by 2 bases and J by 1 base, leaving 9 bases between them. CDR3 nucleotide sequence: TGTGCCAGCAGCTTAAACAGGGATTCCTACGAGCAGTACTTC. Encoded protein: CASSLNRDSYEQYF. Filled out from reference TRBV7-2 and TRBJ2-7, the complete variable domain reads GAGVSQSPSNKVTEKGKDVELRCDPISGHTALYWYRQSLGQGLEFLIYFQGNSAPDKSGLPSDRFSAERTGGSVSTLTIQRTQQEDSAVYLCASSLNRDSYEQYFGPGTRLTVT.

The rearrangement links TRBV7-2 to TRBJ1-6; D is unclear. The CDR3 length is 13 residues. Germline CDR1 reads SGHTA; CDR2 reads FQGNSA. Trimming took 4 bases from V and 6 from J, leaving 7 bases between them. Here the CDR3 DNA reads TGTGCCAGCAGCTCAGACATTAATTCACCCCTCCACTTT. It specifies CASSSDINSPLHF.

The chain combines TRBV7-9 with TRBJ2-4, with D hard to call. The CDR3 has 13 residues. Germline assignment: CDR1 SEHNR and CDR2 FQNEAQ (reference sequence). V gave up 3 bases and J gave up 1 base, with 4 bases separating them. CDR3 DNA: TGTGCCAGCAGCTTGTGGGCCAAAAACATTCAGTACTTC. Its translation: CASSLWAKNIQYF.

This clone was observed a single time. The chain has TRBV5-1 and TRBJ2-5; 7 positions match TRBD2. Germline V gives CDR1 SGHRS, CDR2 YFSETQ. CDR3 size: 17 residues. The J segment lost 4 bases and the V segment lost 1 base, leaving 13 bases of the junction unmatched. Written as DNA, the CDR3 is TGCGCCAGCAGCTTGTTTCTGGCGGGGGACGTGTCAGAGACCCAGTACTTC. This codes for CASSLFLAGDVSETQYF.

This chain links TRBV28 with TRBJ1-2, with no clear D. The CDR3 consists of 13 residues. Germline values: CDR1 MDHEN, CDR2 SYDVKM. V dropped 6 bases and J dropped 0 bases, with 8 bases sitting between them. CDR3 sequence reads: CASRVGTNYGYTF. Here the CDR3 DNA reads TGTGCCAGCAGAGTCGGGACTAACTATGGCTACACCTTC.

The rearrangement links TRBV2 to TRBJ1-5, with 7 bases that match TRBD1. This CDR3 is built from 15 residues. J was trimmed by 4 bases and V by 6 bases; bases with no gene match: 9. Germline lookup yields CDR1 SNHLY and CDR2 FYNNEI. CDR3 nucleotide sequence: TGTGCCAGCAGCCGCCGGGGACAGCTAAATCAGCCCCAGCATTTT. Its translation: CASSRRGQLNQPQHF.

This clone appeared once. The V gene is TRBV6-5, the J gene TRBJ1-2; no clear D. Trimming left V 2 bases short and J 4 bases short, with 8 bases between. The CDR3 runs to 13 residues. Germline V lookup: CDR1 MNHEY, CDR2 SVGAGI. CDR3 region: CASSYIGVYGYTF. CDR3 DNA: TGTGCCAGCAGTTACATCGGCGTCTATGGCTACACCTTC.

This chain connects TRBV10-3 to TRBJ1-1; 9 bases align to TRBD1. The trim removed 6 bases at V and 1 base at J, leaving 9 bases unmatched. The CDR3 is 16 amino acids. Germline loops: CDR1 ENHRY, CDR2 SYGVKD. The CDR3 DNA reads as TGTGCCATCAGGGTGGGACAGGGTGGTGGGAACACTGAAGCTTTCTTT. Its translation: CAIRVGQGGGNTEAFF.

The V gene is TRBV10-3, the J gene TRBJ1-4; D call uncertain. CDR1 and CDR2 from the germline V gene are ENHRY and SYGVKD. With 5 bases removed from V and 3 bases from J, the gap between germline ends came to 13 bases. The CDR3 sequence is 15 residues long. The CDR3 protein is CAISRGPQANEKLFF. CDR3 coding DNA: TGTGCCATCAGTCGAGGACCCCAGGCTAATGAAAAACTGTTTTTT.

The CDR3 DNA sequence: TGTGCCAGCAGTCAGGGACAGAACTATGGCTACACCTTC. Encoded protein: CASSQGQNYGYTF. The chain is built from TRBV2 and TRBJ1-2, with 7 bases matching TRBD1. Germline loops: CDR1 SNHLY, CDR2 FYNNEI. The ends lost 5 bases at V and 2 bases at J; junction bases unmatched: 2. The length of the CDR3 is 13 residues.

The chain carries TRBV5-4 and TRBJ1-1; 7 nucleotides line up with TRBD1. This CDR3 spans 16 amino acids. Trimming cost V 3 bases and J 0 bases; bases outside gene matches: 8. In germline, CDR1 is SGHNT, CDR2 YYREEE (reference sequence). CDR3 nucleotide sequence: TGTGCCAGCAGCTCTGATCACAGGGGCATGAACACTGAAGCTTTCTTT. Its protein product is CASSSDHRGMNTEAFF.

The genes are TRBV29-1 and TRBJ2-7; 7 bases map to TRBD1. The germline V gene encodes CDR1 SQVTM and CDR2 ANQGSEA. The CDR3 is 14 residues long. The J segment lost 2 bases and the V segment lost 1 base, leaving 5 bases of the junction unmatched. CDR3 protein: CSVEGQGGTYEQYF. The CDR3 bases are TGCAGCGTTGAAGGACAGGGTGGAACCTACGAGCAGTACTTC.

This rearrangement joins TRBV5-1 to TRBJ2-7; 9 positions agree with TRBD1. Germline CDR1 reads SGHRS; CDR2 reads YFSETQ. This CDR3 spans 14 amino acids. J was trimmed by 2 bases and V by 3 bases; bases with no gene match: 3. CDR3 region: CASSSDRGPYEQYF. The CDR3 coding sequence is TGCGCCAGCAGCTCGGACAGGGGCCCCTACGAGCAGTACTTC.

The genes are TRBV7-9 and TRBJ2-5; D assignment may be TRBD1 or TRBD2 (5 bases each). Trimming pared 5 bases from V and 5 bases from J, leaving 15 bases between. Germline lookup yields CDR1 SEHNR and CDR2 FQNEAQ (reference sequence). This CDR3 has 14 residues. Here the CDR3 reads CASSHPGTRETQYF. In DNA, the CDR3 is TGTGCCAGCAGCCATCCCGGGACGAGGGAGACCCAGTACTTC.

The rearrangement uses TRBV7-9 and TRBJ2-5, with D possibly being TRBD2 (5 bases). CDR3 length equals 12 residues. Germline lookup yields CDR1 SEHNR and CDR2 FQNEAQ (reference sequence). Trimming cost V 6 bases and J 9 bases, with 14 bases left between them. The CDR3 DNA follows: TGTGCCAGCAGTTATACTTTGGAGGCCCAGTACTTC. This encodes CASSYTLEAQYF.

As for this clone: Other DNA sequences within the sample encode an identical CDR3. The V call is TRBV5-1, the J call TRBJ1-1; possible D gene TRBD1, 5 bases. Germline V CDR1 and CDR2: SGHRS, YFSETQ. The CDR3 length is 15 residues. Trimming shortened V by 0 bases and J by 1 base, and 10 bases separated the two germline ends. This CDR3 is CASSLAGGENTEAFF. The CDR3, as DNA: TGCGCCAGCAGCTTGGCGGGGGGTGAGAACACTGAAGCTTTCTTT.

The V and J genes are TRBV9 and TRBJ2-7; possibly TRBD1 or TRBD2 for D (5 bases each). The germline V and J ends were trimmed by 1 base and 2 bases, with 10 bases remaining between them. Per the germline V gene, CDR1 is SGDLS and CDR2 is YYNGEE. CDR3 length equals 14 residues. The CDR3 sequence: CASSVTPGPYEQYF. DNA of the CDR3: TGTGCCAGCAGCGTAACTCCGGGGCCCTACGAGCAGTACTTC.